This TCR beta chain was documented in a study of molecular identifiers for immune sequencing clone quantification (dated by TCRdb to 2017 to 2018). In the study overall: For a replicate experiment, the RNA from either 20,000 or 100,000 naive CD8 T cells was divided into five aliquots, and four of those aliquots went on to sequencing. This methods study used CD8 T cells to benchmark TCR RNA copy counting and molecular-identifier clustering-based TCR repertoire sequencing (MIDCIRS).

Preparation of the library involved PCR. TCRdb shows the sequencer as Illumina HiSeq 4000. Bulk TCR libraries were generated as previously described, with the TCR primers listed in Table S5 used. Total RNA was purified with the Qiagen AllPrep DNA/RNA kit. Reads from multiple sequencing runs of the same library were pooled before analysis. Per the source publication's procedure: Reads were retained only if their TCR constant sequence matched exactly, and those retained reads were trimmed to 150 nt and grouped according to their 12-nt molecular barcodes. Reads in each barcode group were sub-clustered using a 15% Levenshtein threshold, and a quality-weighted consensus sequence was built for each RNA molecule. Non-functional sequences were filtered out, along with any lower-count sequence sitting one edit away from another sequence. Barcode sub-clusters with fewer than 20% of the maximum read count were removed, based on fitting two negative binomial distributions. The public reads were run again by TCRdb, first through fastp at Q25 and then through MiXCR, and only productive beta chains were kept. Here each entry gathers all rows of one CDR3 protein and keeps the most common genes and DNA. The V and J calls reflect TCRdb's pipeline rather than the authors' work. In this sample the table shows about half a million distinct CDR3 sequences, about a fifth of which occur a single time. The top ten hold 0.7% to 0.95% of the sample.

The table lists this clonotype with many counts. It has no known antigen specificity. No clone much larger than this one lies a single base away; base qualities are absent. V loses 11 bases at its end and J loses 2 bases; junction bases beyond the gene matches: 5. The CDR3 starts with the cysteine, ends with the phenylalanine, and has 13 residues. Left in the record is the CDR3 DNA by itself, 39 bases read in frame from the first base. In the germline V gene, CDR1 corresponds to SGHTA and CDR2 to FQGNSA. Broader findings and caveats from the paper: In CMV-specific effector cells, clones with more than 20 RNA copies accounted for over 98% of molecules, whereas in naive cells such clones accounted for under 1%. Identical TCR molecules sharing a barcode could cause highly expanded clone sizes to be underestimated. Naive libraries contained spiked-in Jurkat TCR RNA (roughly ten copies' worth), which is not part of the donor repertoire. Spiked-in Jurkat TCR RNA equal to a single cell's worth was reported to be detectable even within 1,200,000 naive CD8 T cells. Modeling indicated around 3.2 TCR RNA copies recovered per cell, compared with around 9.8 by digital PCR, which implies a capture efficiency of approximately 30%. Without barcode sub-clustering, chimeric consensus sequences inflated TCR diversity; chimeras reached as high as 47%.

Libraries of naive CD8 T cells were built from about 20,000 to 1,000,000 sorted cells, with 10%, 30% or 50% of the purified RNA used. Naive CD8 T cells, defined as CD8+CD4-CCR7+CD45RA+, were FACS-sorted into RLT Plus buffer on a BD FACSAria II. Detection sensitivity was tested by spiking Jurkat RNA equal to some 11 TCR copies' worth into samples containing 20,000-1,000,000 naive CD8 T cells. CD8 T cells were enriched with RosetteSep CD8+ T Cell Enrichment Cocktail and Ficoll-Paque, followed by ACK red cell lysis. This sequence uses TRBV7-2 and TRBJ2-7, with 11 bases in between that match TRBD2. This TCR came from a human donor in good health. Some libraries in this study had Jurkat cell RNA spiked in. Input material: naive CD8+ T cells from blood, with Jurkat cell RNA spiked in. The sample's cell subset or site label, decoded: FACS-sorted CD8+CD4-CCR7+CD45RA+ naive T cells. The CDR3 loop reads CAVSGGAPYEQYF. The DNA sequence is TGTGCCGTTAGCGGGGGGGCCCCCTACGAGCAGTACTTC.